This section outlines one T cell receptor (beta chain) sequence together with its context. Sequenced by immunoSEQ multiplex PCR; TCRdb stores in-frame clones only, minus some. The sample contains some 500,000 clones, around 80% of which appear only once. This CDR3 comprises 14 residues. Germline V gene sequence: CDR1 LNHDA, CDR2 SQIVND (reference sequence). J lost 2 bases, V lost 5 bases, and 5 bases had no gene match. Healthy adults negative for HIV, lacking recent acute infections or vaccinations, served as donors. The data originate from a study of shared clonotypes between healthy human individuals.

Input material: PBMCs. The clonotype was recovered from a woman in her forties in good health. Some clones in this sample may be carry-over from other donors' samples. The genes are TRBV19 and TRBJ2-7, with 8 bases that match TRBD2. The DNA for the CDR3 is TGTGCCAGTAGTCTTACGGGAGGGCCCTACGAGCAGTACTTC. It encodes CASSLTGGPYEQYF. The complete variable domain, with remaining parts taken from reference TRBV19 and TRBJ2-7, reads DGGITQSPKYLFRKEGQNVTLSCEQNLNHDAMYWYRQDPGQGLRLIYYSQIVNDFQKGDIAEGYSVSREKKESFPLTVTSAQKNPTAFYLCASSLTGGPYEQYFGPGTRLTVT.